One sample yielded the 3 T cell receptor beta chains listed below, sequenced in a study of blood T cell repertoires in COVID-19. The data were produced by immunoSEQ multiplex PCR, yet TCRdb's version contains in-frame clones alone and is incomplete. The sample comprises roughly 100,000 clones, roughly four fifths of which are singletons, and about 4.8% rests with the top ten. Input material: peripheral blood. These receptors came from a man aged 55 to 70 with acute or convalescent COVID-19.

This chain joins TRBV18 and TRBJ1-2, with 7 bases fitting TRBD1. The germline gives CDR1 KGHSH, CDR2 LQKENI. V was clipped by 5 bases and J by 8 bases; unmatched bases: 11. There are 14 residues in the CDR3. CDR3 bases: TGTGCCAGCTCAAAAGGGACAGAAGGTTTGGGCTACACCTTC. Amino acid sequence: CASSKGTEGLGYTF.

The chain carries TRBV11-3 and TRBJ2-3, with D unclear. The germline V gene encodes CDR1 SGHNT and CDR2 YENEEA. CDR3 length equals 14 residues. Trimming took 2 bases from V and 0 from J, leaving 6 bases between them. CDR3 coding DNA: TGTGCCAGCAGCTTACTGTTTAGCACAGATACGCAGTATTTT. Residues: CASSLLFSTDTQYF.

The chain combines TRBV3-1 (or the pseudogene TRBV3-2) with TRBJ1-2; D possibly corresponds to TRBD1 (6 bases). The CDR3 totals 13 residues. Looked up from germline, CDR1 is LGHDT and CDR2 is YNNKEL (reference sequence). V was cut by 8 bases and J by 2 bases, with 12 bases left in between. CDR3 nucleotides: TGTGCCAGCGGGGACAACGGGAACTATGGCTACACCTTC. This translates into CASGDNGNYGYTF.